This entry lists 26 T cell receptor beta chains sequenced from one sample in a study of blood T cell repertoires in COVID-19. Assay used: immunoSEQ multiplex PCR; TCRdb lists only in-frame clones, some missing. Here the sample spans around 290,000 clones, around nine tenths being singletons. Specimen: peripheral blood. All receptors derive from a middle-aged man with acute or convalescent COVID-19.

The chain combines TRBV24-1 with TRBJ1-1, with 8 bases lining up with TRBD1. CDR3 size: 14 residues. Per germline, CDR1 KGHDR and CDR2 SFDVKD. With 4 bases clipped from V and 11 bases from J, the junction kept 11 bases outside the gene matches. The CDR3 is CATSDYPGGAGAFF. The CDR3 region has the DNA TGTGCCACCAGTGACTACCCAGGGGGCGCGGGGGCTTTCTTT.

The chain is built from TRBV11-2 and TRBJ2-7; TRBD2 matches at 7 bases. V was pared by 8 bases and J by 1 base, with 5 bases of the junction left unmatched. The CDR3 has 13 residues. The germline V gene encodes CDR1 SGHAT and CDR2 FQNNGV. The chain's CDR3 is CASARGSSYEQYF. CDR3 in DNA: TGTGCCAGCGCGCGGGGGTCTTCCTACGAGCAGTACTTC.

The chain is built from TRBV30 and TRBJ1-2; no clear D gene. The V gene lost 0 bases and the J gene lost 8 bases, with 13 bases spanning the gap. Germline loops: CDR1 GTSNPN, CDR2 SVGIG (reference sequence). The CDR3 has 13 residues. The CDR3 DNA sequence: TGTGCCTGGAGTGTACACGTTCAGAGGGGCTACACCTTC. Translating gives CAWSVHVQRGYTF.

This rearrangement joins TRBV7-2 to TRBJ1-6; the D is unclear. Germline CDR1 and CDR2: SGHTA and FQGNSA. The CDR3 totals 14 residues. With 1 base removed from V and 14 bases from J, the gap between germline ends came to 15 bases. The CDR3 nucleotides are TGTGCCAGCAGCTTAGGTATTGTGTTTCAGGCCCTCCACTTT. Encoded protein: CASSLGIVFQALHF.

The CDR3 spells CASSYAEGAWPQHF. The CDR3 DNA is TGTGCCAGCAGTTACGCAGAGGGAGCATGGCCCCAGCATTTT. This chain links TRBV6-6 with TRBJ1-5; D not resolved. CDR1 and CDR2 from the germline V gene are MNHNY and SVGAGI (reference sequence). The CDR3 runs 14 residues. Trimming removed 2 bases from V and 9 bases from J, with 14 bases in between.

This chain connects TRBV5-1 to TRBJ1-1, with 11 bases aligning to TRBD1. The CDR3 spans 18 residues. With V trimmed by 0 bases and J by 2 bases, 9 bases remained unmatched. The germline gives CDR1 SGHRS, CDR2 YFSETQ. The CDR3 DNA follows: TGCGCCAGCAGCTTGGTACCCCCCGGGACAGGGGGTAACACTGAAGCTTTCTTT. It specifies CASSLVPPGTGGNTEAFF.

The CDR3 sequence: CASSRQGQSGNTIYF. The CDR3 coding sequence is TGTGCCAGCAGCCGTCAGGGTCAGTCTGGAAACACCATATATTTT. V gene TRBV5-4 combines with J gene TRBJ1-3; TRBD1 is a possible D gene (5 bases). The length of the CDR3 is 15 residues. Looked up from germline, CDR1 is SGHNT and CDR2 is YYREEE (reference sequence). The V end was cut by 4 bases, the J end by 1 base, with 12 bases between.

With regard to this clone: Other DNA sequences within the sample encode an identical CDR3. The chain has TRBV7-9 and TRBJ1-1, with TRBD1 matching over 9 bases. CDR3 size: 13 residues. CDR1 and CDR2 from the germline V gene are SEHNR and FQNEAQ (reference sequence). Trimming at V came to 3 bases and at J to 5 bases, leaving 1 base not matched to a gene. CDR3 sequence reads: CASSLGQGTEAFF. The CDR3 DNA reads TGTGCCAGCAGCTTGGGACAGGGAACTGAAGCTTTCTTT.

Remarks on this clone: Other nucleotide sequences from this sample produce the same CDR3. The chain uses TRBV11-2 and TRBJ1-1, with 8 bases identical to TRBD1. This CDR3 has 14 amino acids. CDR1 is SGHAT, CDR2 FQNNGV, per germline. V shed 3 bases and J 4 bases; nucleotides not matched to a gene: 4. The CDR3 spells CASSFRGQGTEAFF. CDR3 coding DNA: TGTGCCAGCAGCTTCAGGGGGCAGGGCACTGAAGCTTTCTTT.

This clone has only one observation. This chain uses TRBV19 with TRBJ2-6, with D possibly TRBD1 on 6 matching bases. There are 15 residues in the CDR3. Per the germline V gene, CDR1 is LNHDA and CDR2 is SQIVND (reference sequence). Trimming removed 4 bases from V and 2 bases from J, with 9 bases in between. CDR3 sequence: CASSTHRAGANVLTF. In DNA, the CDR3 is TGTGCCAGTAGTACCCACAGGGCTGGGGCCAACGTCCTGACTTTC.

This clone has more than one count but fewer than ten. The J gene is TRBJ2-7, the V gene TRBV5-1; 10 bases align to TRBD2. Unmatched junction bases numbered 7, after V lost 0 bases and J lost 7 bases. The germline V gene has CDR1 SGHRS and CDR2 YFSETQ. The CDR3 covers 15 residues. The DNA of the CDR3 is TGCGCCAGCAGCTTGGAACTAGCGGGGCGAAGTGAGCAGTACTTC. Its protein is CASSLELAGRSEQYF.

The chain links TRBV5-1 to TRBJ2-2, with D maybe TRBD2 (6 bases). The CDR3 is made up of 14 amino acids. V dropped 9 bases and J dropped 5 bases, with 17 bases sitting between them. CDR1 is SGHRS and CDR2 is YFSETQ in the germline V gene. The CDR3 region is CATGGDPGTGELFF. CDR3 bases: TGCGCCACAGGAGGGGATCCTGGGACCGGGGAGCTGTTTTTT.

This clone occurred once. The rearrangement uses TRBV4-1 and TRBJ1-4; the D gene is possibly TRBD1 (5 bases). The germline V gene encodes CDR1 MGHRA and CDR2 YSYEKL. V dropped 0 bases and J dropped 4 bases, with 12 bases sitting between them. The CDR3 consists of 16 residues. CDR3: CASSQDGNRNNEKLFF. CDR3 sequence (DNA): TGCGCCAGCAGCCAAGATGGGAACAGGAATAATGAAAAACTGTTTTTT.

In DNA form, the CDR3 reads TGTGCCAGCAGCTTGGGGGGGGGATTATCACCCCTCCACTTT. This codes for CASSLGGGLSPLHF. This sequence joins TRBV5-6 and TRBJ1-6, with D perhaps TRBD1 (5 bases). CDR1 is SGHDT and CDR2 is YYEEEE in the germline V gene. CDR3 length equals 14 residues. V was trimmed by 0 bases and J by 10 bases, leaving 11 bases between them.

The chain employs TRBV29-1 and TRBJ1-2; maybe TRBD1 (5 bases). Per germline, CDR1 SQVTM and CDR2 ANQGSEA. V was cut by 5 bases and J by 1 base, with 14 bases left in between. This CDR3 spans 14 amino acids. CDR3 DNA: TGCAGCGTTCAAGGGGCCGCAGATAACTATGGCTACACCTTC. Its protein is CSVQGAADNYGYTF.

A few counts support this clone. The J gene is TRBJ1-1, the V gene TRBV2; 8 nucleotides agree with TRBD1. The CDR3 spans 15 residues. V trimming: 4 bases; J trimming: 0 bases; junction bases outside the gene matches: 4. CDR1 and CDR2 from the germline V gene are SNHLY and FYNNEI. CDR3 nucleotides: TGTGCCAGCAGTGGGTCAGGGGGCCTGAACACTGAAGCTTTCTTT. Its protein is CASSGSGGLNTEAFF.

The J gene is TRBJ2-7, the V gene TRBV2; D possibly corresponds to TRBD1 (5 bases). Germline CDR1 and CDR2: SNHLY and FYNNEI. Trimming removed 1 base at V and 6 bases at J, with 13 bases between. This CDR3 contains 14 residues. Here the CDR3 DNA reads TGTGCCAGCAGTGAAGTACCGGGCAGGGCCGAGCAGTACTTC. It translates to CASSEVPGRAEQYF.

The chain is built from TRBV18 and TRBJ2-1, with a possible D match to TRBD1 (5 bases). Germline V CDR1 and CDR2: KGHSH, LQKENI. CDR3 size: 12 residues. Trimming pared 3 bases from V and 9 bases from J, leaving 9 bases between. CDR3 DNA: TGTGCCAGCTCACCCAGGGAAGTTGAGCAGTTCTTC. Encoded protein: CASSPREVEQFF. Using reference TRBV18 and TRBJ2-1 for the parts outside the CDR3, the full variable domain is NAGVMQNPRHLVRRRGQEARLRCSPMKGHSHVYWYRQLPEEGLKFMVYLQKENIIDESGMPKERFSAEFPKEGPSILRIQQVVRGDSAAYFCASSPREVEQFFGPGTRLTVL.

The chain combines TRBV19 with TRBJ1-4, with D perhaps TRBD1 (6 bases). Germline CDR1 reads LNHDA; CDR2 reads SQIVND (reference sequence). The length of the CDR3 is 16 residues. The germline V and J ends were trimmed by 8 bases and 4 bases, with 20 bases remaining between them. CDR3 protein: CASGYGPTGSNEKLFF. In DNA form, the CDR3 reads TGTGCCAGTGGGTACGGGCCTACAGGGAGTAATGAAAAACTGTTTTTT.

This chain joins TRBV4-1 and TRBJ1-2, with D unresolved. This CDR3 comprises 15 residues. Germline CDR1 reads MGHRA; CDR2 reads YSYEKL. Trimming took off 0 bases at V and 4 bases at J, with 12 bases between the two ends. CDR3: CASSQDNRFIYGYTF. CDR3 nucleotides: TGCGCCAGCAGCCAAGATAACCGGTTCATCTATGGCTACACCTTC.

This clone was seen a single time. This chain connects TRBV11-2 to TRBJ2-3; 9 positions match TRBD2. Germline V CDR1 and CDR2: SGHAT, FQNNGV. After removal of 1 base from V and 5 bases from J, the junction contained 7 bases not matched to a gene. The CDR3 sequence is 16 residues long. The CDR3 loop reads CASSLGVAGEGDTQYF. The DNA of the CDR3 is TGTGCCAGCAGCTTAGGGGTAGCGGGGGAGGGAGATACGCAGTATTTT.

The chain carries TRBV5-4 and TRBJ2-2; D is perhaps TRBD2 (6 bases). The CDR3 totals 11 residues. V dropped 7 bases and J dropped 5 bases, with 6 bases sitting between them. Germline V gives CDR1 SGHNT, CDR2 YYREEE (reference sequence). As DNA, the CDR3 is TGTGCCAGCGGGAGGACCGGGGAGCTGTTTTTT. The encoded protein is CASGRTGELFF.

This chain's CDR3 is CASSSPQGAWTGELFF. The DNA of the CDR3 is TGTGCCAGCAGCTCGCCGCAGGGGGCTTGGACCGGGGAGCTGTTTTTT. This chain links TRBV11-2 with TRBJ2-2; 8 bases fit TRBD1. The length of the CDR3 is 16 residues. Germline lookup yields CDR1 SGHAT and CDR2 FQNNGV. J was trimmed by 5 bases and V by 4 bases; bases with no gene match: 9. The entire variable domain, with the rest obtained from reference TRBV11-2 and TRBJ2-2, is as follows: EAGVAQSPRYKIIEKRQSVAFWCNPISGHATLYWYQQILGQGPKLLIQFQNNGVVDDSQLPKDRFSAERLKGVDSTLKIQPAKLEDSAVYLCASSSPQGAWTGELFFGEGSRLTVL.

This clone was recorded once. This chain's CDR3 is CASSLPGQNTEAFF. CDR3 nucleotides: TGTGCCAGCAGCCTACCGGGACAGAACACTGAAGCTTTCTTT. The chain has TRBV5-6 and TRBJ1-1; a possible D gene is TRBD1 (6 bases). CDR1 is SGHDT, CDR2 YYEEEE, per germline. Trimming took off 4 bases at V and 1 base at J, with 11 bases between the two ends. This CDR3 contains 14 residues. The full variable domain, its missing parts supplied by reference TRBV5-6 and TRBJ1-1, is DAGVTQSPTHLIKTRGQQVTLRCSPKSGHDTVSWYQQALGQGPQFIFQYYEEEERQRGNFPDRFSGHQFPNYSSELNVNALLLGDSALYLCASSLPGQNTEAFFGQGTRLTVV.

The chain recombines TRBV2 with TRBJ2-7, with 7 bases that match TRBD1. Germline CDR1 SNHLY, CDR2 FYNNEI. V shed 5 bases and J 3 bases; nucleotides not matched to a gene: 7. The CDR3 sequence is 14 residues long. The CDR3 loop reads CASSTGQLFYEQYF. The CDR3 coding sequence is TGTGCCAGCAGTACGGGACAGTTATTCTACGAGCAGTACTTC.

The chain has TRBV7-8 and TRBJ1-1, with D possibly being TRBD1 (5 bases). The CDR3 has 14 residues. Germline V gene data show CDR1 as SGHVS and CDR2 as FQNEAQ. The V end lost 1 base, the J end lost 3 bases, and 9 bases lay between the germline ends. DNA for the CDR3: TGTGCCAGCAGCTTAGTGACAGCCCACACTGAAGCTTTCTTT. It encodes CASSLVTAHTEAFF.